Included here is one TCR beta chain sequence, with context. Its antigen is unknown. The data are from a study of blood T cells in healthy people across ages. General study points: Possibly, changes in expanded clonotypes were confounded because donor CMV status was unknown. A roughly linear fall in TCR beta diversity per million T cells was seen with increasing age.

The CDR3 spans 16 residues. Germline loops: CDR1 SGDLS, CDR2 YYNGEE. Primers used in a second PCR of about 6 to 11 cycles were a sample-barcoded 5' primer and a J-beta primer mix. Researchers report that a template-switch adaptor with 12 random nucleotides tagged each cDNA molecule. TCRdb reprocessed the 5' RACE reads via MiXCR and lists one record per CDR3 protein. The repertoire holds about 1.7 million distinct CDR3 sequences, roughly 28% seen once, with 7.7% in the top ten. The sample taken for sequencing was blood. The sequence came from a woman aged 25 to 45 in good health. The gene calls are TRBV9 and TRBJ2-1; 11 bases map to TRBD2. With the DNA end fitting TRBJ2-7 better, the J assignment may be wrong. The CDR3 bases are TGTGCCAGCAGCGCCCATACTAGCGGGGGAAACAATGAGCAGTACTTC. The encoded protein is CASSAHTSGGNNEQYF.